This T cell receptor (beta chain) was recovered during a study of blood T cell repertoires in COVID-19. This clone occurred a few times. Sequencing used immunoSEQ multiplex PCR; TCRdb keeps in-frame clones, though not all of them. Of about 220,000 clones listed, 84% are singletons. V dropped 3 bases and J dropped 0; count of bases not matched to a gene: 14. CDR1 WNHNN and CDR2 SYGVQD come from the germline V gene (reference sequence). The CDR3 has 19 amino acids. This receptor was identified in a woman aged 55-75 years who had recovered from COVID-19. The sequencing input was peripheral blood. This sequence joins TRBV10-1 and TRBJ1-5; 7 bases match TRBD1. DNA for the CDR3: TGCGCCAGCAGTGAAGGGATGGGGACAGTCTTTCTTAGCAATCAGCCCCAGCATTTT. This translates into CASSEGMGTVFLSNQPQHF.